These T cell receptor beta chains were read from a single sample in a study of blood T cells in healthy people across ages. Via MiXCR, TCRdb re-called the 5' RACE reads, giving one row per CDR3 protein. The sample records 600,000 to 800,000 distinct CDR3 sequences, 21% being singletons. Sequencing was carried out using blood. The receptors were sampled from a man between 65 and 79 years old in good health. The conserved cysteine and the conserved F or W are not part of the CDR3 here.

. | TRBV6-1 | ASSLRQDHEQY
TRBJ2-3 | TRBV2 | ASMSGADTQY
TRBJ2-1 | TRBV11-2 | ASSSSGRSDNEQF
TRBJ2-4 | TRBV7-9 | ASSPIRTAENIQY
TRBJ2-6 | TRBV29-1 | SVGDSSGANVLT
TRBJ1-1 | TRBV20-1 | SARVGARPTEAF
TRBJ1-2 | TRBV12-3/TRBV12-4 | ASSLGRPPYGYT
TRBJ2-5 | TRBV20-1 | SARVEWTQY
TRBJ2-5 | TRBV7-6 | ASSLIAGETQY
TRBJ2-5 | TRBV5-1 | ASSLVGTSGETQY
. | TRBV7-2 | ASSLVRHAEQY
TRBJ2-1 | TRBV10-2 | ASRGTSGSRSYNEQF
TRBJ1-1 | TRBV7-9 | ASSLARDRAAF
TRBJ2-3 | TRBV12-5 | ASGLGGTSVFTQY
TRBJ1-2 | TRBV9 | ASSKNYGYT
TRBJ2-1 | TRBV20-1 | SAEDYYNEQF
. | TRBV2 | ASSDGGSRGNEQF
TRBJ1-2 | TRBV3-1 | ASSQPDGYGYT
. | TRBV3-1 | ASSVRTGTSGETQY
TRBJ2-7 | TRBV7-3 | ASSLYSGQIYEQY
TRBJ2-1 | TRBV20-1 | SARPSGLYNEQF
TRBJ2-3 | TRBV24-1 | ATSDFVYRADGTDTQY
TRBJ2-5 | TRBV14 | ASSPGFLKQETQY
TRBJ2-3 | TRBV7-2 | ASSSQGVVIDTQY
. | TRBV5-1 | ASSLHPRQGPSSDEQY
TRBJ1-4 | TRBV20-1 | SARVPGAEATNEKLF
TRBJ2-5 | TRBV7-9 | AGSIPGRAQETQY
. | TRBV11-2 | ASSRRTSGSLNEQF